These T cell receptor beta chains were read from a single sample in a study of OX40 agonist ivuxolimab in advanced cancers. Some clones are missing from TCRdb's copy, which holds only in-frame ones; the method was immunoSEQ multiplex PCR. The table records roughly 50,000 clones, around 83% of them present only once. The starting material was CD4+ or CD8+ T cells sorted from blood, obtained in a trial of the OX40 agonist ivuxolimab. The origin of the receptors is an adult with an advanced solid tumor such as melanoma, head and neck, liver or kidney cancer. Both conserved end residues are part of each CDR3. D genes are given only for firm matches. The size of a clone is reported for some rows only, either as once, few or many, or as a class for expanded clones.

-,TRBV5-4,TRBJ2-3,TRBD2,CASSTQRGPTDTQYF,TGTGCCAGCAGCACCCAGCGGGGGCCCACAGATACGCAGTATTTT
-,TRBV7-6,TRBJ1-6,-,CASSPSMGSPLHF,TGTGCCAGCAGCCCGTCGATGGGGTCACCCCTCCACTTT
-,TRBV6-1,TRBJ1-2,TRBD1,CASRRQGAGDGYTF,TGTGCCAGCAGGCGACAGGGGGCCGGGGATGGCTACACCTTC
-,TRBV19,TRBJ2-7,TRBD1,CASSLSDRGVSYEQYF,TGTGCCAGTAGCCTCTCGGACAGGGGGGTTTCCTACGAGCAGTACTTC
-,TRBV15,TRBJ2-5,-,CATSRDSKETQYF,TGTGCCACCAGCAGAGATAGTAAGGAGACCCAGTACTTC
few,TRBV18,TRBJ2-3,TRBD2,CASSPLLAGGTDTQYF,TGTGCCAGCTCACCTTTACTAGCGGGGGGCACAGATACGCAGTATTTT
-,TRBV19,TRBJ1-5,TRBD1,CASSSRDSPGNQPQHF,TGTGCCAGTAGTTCGCGGGACAGCCCCGGGAATCAGCCCCAGCATTTT
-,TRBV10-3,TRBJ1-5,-,CAISELDQPQHF,TGTGCCATCAGTGAGTTGGATCAGCCCCAGCATTTT
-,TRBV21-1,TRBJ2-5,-,CASSKSWAQETQYF,TGTGCCAGCAGCAAATCGTGGGCCCAAGAGACCCAGTACTTC
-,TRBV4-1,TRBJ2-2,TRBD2,CASSQDGGSSPFGELFF,TGCGCCAGCAGCCAAGATGGCGGGAGTAGCCCATTCGGGGAGCTGTTTTTT
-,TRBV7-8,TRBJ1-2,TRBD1,CASSLTGQSNYGYTF,TGTGCCAGCAGCTTAACGGGACAGTCGAACTATGGCTACACCTTC
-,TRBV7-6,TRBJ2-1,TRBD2,CASSKYTSGYNEQFF,TGTGCCAGCAGCAAATATACTAGCGGGTACAATGAGCAGTTCTTC
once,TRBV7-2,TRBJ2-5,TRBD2,CASSWRGAGETQYF,TGTGCCAGCAGCTGGCGGGGGGCAGGGGAGACCCAGTACTTC
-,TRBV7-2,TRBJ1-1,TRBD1,CASSLQGTGGSEAFF,TGTGCCAGCAGCTTACAGGGGACAGGGGGCTCTGAAGCTTTCTTT
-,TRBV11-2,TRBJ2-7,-,CASSLGPTTSYEQYF,TGTGCCAGCAGTCTCGGGCCCACAACAAGCTACGAGCAGTACTTC
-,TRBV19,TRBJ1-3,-,CASSSGTVSSGNTIYF,TGTGCCAGTAGTTCAGGGACGGTCAGCTCTGGAAACACCATATATTTT
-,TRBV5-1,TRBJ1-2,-,CASSLVVGDYGYTF,TGCGCCAGCAGCTTGGTGGTGGGTGACTATGGCTACACCTTC
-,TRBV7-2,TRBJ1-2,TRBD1,CASSLVTGATINYGYTF,TGTGCCAGCAGCTTAGTGACAGGGGCGACTATTAACTATGGCTACACCTTC
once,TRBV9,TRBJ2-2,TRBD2,CASSVWSGGVGELFF,TGTGCCAGCAGCGTATGGTCGGGGGGAGTCGGGGAGCTGTTTTTT
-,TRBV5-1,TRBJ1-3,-,CASSPQPGTSGNTIYF,TGCGCCAGCAGCCCTCAACCAGGGACCTCTGGAAACACCATATATTTT
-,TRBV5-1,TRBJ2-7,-,CASSLSVGPGEQYF,TGCGCCAGCAGCTTGAGTGTAGGGCCGGGGGAGCAGTACTTC
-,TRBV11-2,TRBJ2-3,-,CASSTYTADTQYF,TGTGCCAGCAGTACATATACGGCAGATACGCAGTATTTT
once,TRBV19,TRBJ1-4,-,CASSSTGTPRNEKLFF,TGTGCCAGTAGTTCAACTGGGACACCTCGTAATGAAAAACTGTTTTTT
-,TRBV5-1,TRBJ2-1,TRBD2,CASSISGGTYNEQFF,TGCGCCAGCAGCATCAGCGGGGGGACCTACAATGAGCAGTTCTTC
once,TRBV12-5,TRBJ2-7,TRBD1,CASGLVLGTGDYEQYF,TGTGCTAGTGGTTTGGTCTTAGGGACAGGGGACTACGAGCAGTACTTC
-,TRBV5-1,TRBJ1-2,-,CASSLVVGDGGYTF,TGCGCCAGCAGCTTGGTTGTAGGGGACGGTGGCTACACCTTC
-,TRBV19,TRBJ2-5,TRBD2,CASSIAGGPPRAQYF,TGTGCCAGTAGTATCGCGGGGGGCCCCCCCCGGGCCCAGTACTTC
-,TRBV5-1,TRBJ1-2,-,CASSLPTHNYGYTF,TGCGCCAGCAGCTTGCCGACCCATAACTATGGCTACACCTTC
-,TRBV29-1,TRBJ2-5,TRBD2,CSVEGQRGAQETQYF,TGCAGCGTTGAGGGCCAGCGGGGGGCCCAAGAGACCCAGTACTTC
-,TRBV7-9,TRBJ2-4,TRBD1,CASSLGIQGKNIQYF,TGTGCCAGCAGCTTAGGAATACAGGGGAAAAACATTCAGTACTTC
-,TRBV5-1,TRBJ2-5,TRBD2,CASRKRGTYQETQYF,TGCGCCAGCAGGAAGCGGGGGACGTACCAAGAGACCCAGTACTTC
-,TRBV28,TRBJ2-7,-,CASSLPDYEQYF,TGTGCCAGCAGTTTGCCGGACTACGAGCAGTACTTC
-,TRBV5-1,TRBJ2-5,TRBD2,CASSQSKTSGVGETQYF,TGCGCCAGCAGCCAGAGTAAGACTAGCGGGGTTGGCGAGACCCAGTACTTC